This TCR beta chain was documented in a study of CD8+CD57+ T cells in acquired aplastic anemia (dated by TCRdb to about 2018). Regarding the study in general: DNA extracted from sorted CD4+ and CD8+ cells had a mean of about 3.3 ug, with a range of 0.2 to 27.4 ug. CD8+CD57+ expansion was defined as a frequency above the mean frequency observed in healthy subjects. Broad study findings and their caveats: CD8+ Simpson's diversity did not differ significantly between patients and healthy controls (P=0.060). Although some 28 CD8+ CDR3 sequences were shared by patients and controls, these sequences appeared highly expressed in patients and within the immunodominant clones of patients.

For this clonotype: The antigen it binds to is not known. The input lacks base qualities; no much larger clone sits a single base away.

Genomic DNA was used as template for profiling of TCR beta VDJ combinations and CDR3 sequences. An Illumina HiSeq 2000 was the platform used for TCR repertoire sequencing. Per the original workflow: TRBV/TRBJ rearrangement plots, CDR3 size and DJ length profiles, and Simpson's diversity index were used to evaluate the repertoires. The immunodominant clone was defined as the most abundant DNA sequence in deep sequencing data. CDR3 amino acid sequences were checked for sharing across subjects and were also compared against the VDJdb database and published repertoires. TCRdb redid the processing of the public reads, applying fastp at Q25 and MiXCR, and retained in-frame beta chains. Identical CDR3 protein sequences are pooled into one entry, listed with their most common genes and DNA. These V and J calls rely on TCRdb rather than the paper's analysis. The sample table lists roughly 170,000 distinct CDR3 sequences, around 50% of them with a count of one. Over 10% of the sample lies in the top ten.

The patients picked for sequencing were ones in whom flow cytometry had shown an expansion of CD8+CD57+ cells. Severe acquired aplastic anemia was diagnosed in all patients according to International Study of Aplastic Anemia and Agranulocytosis and Camitta criteria. No therapy had been received by the patients at the time of blood sampling. In this study, sorted CD4+ and CD8+ T cells from the blood of healthy subjects and of severe aplastic anemia patients had their TCR repertoires deep-sequenced. Patients were enrolled in the USA under clinicaltrials.gov protocols 00001620, 01623167, 00001397, 00071045, 00081523 and 00961064. Ficoll-Paque density gradient centrifugation was used to isolate peripheral blood mononuclear cells. Before DNA was extracted, CD4+ and CD8+ T cells were sorted using either FACS or magnetic beads. Input material: sorted CD4+, CD8+, or CD8+CD57+ T cells (not recorded which) from PBMCs. This TCR was recovered from a human donor with aplastic anemia.

Read as DNA, the sequence is TGCAGCGTCGGGGACACAGGGGTAGAGACCCAGTACTTC. The translation is CSVGDTGVETQYF. The chain was built from TRBV29-1 and TRBJ2-5, with 7 bases in between that match TRBD1. The CDR3, cysteine through phenylalanine, is 13 amino acids long. The sequence is cut down to CDR3 DNA, 39 bases in frame from base 1. Trimming leaves V shorter by 6 bases and J shorter by 4 bases, with the junction holding 8 bases beyond the gene matches. The germline V gene sets CDR1 to SQVTM and CDR2 to ANQGSEA.